The entry below describes one T cell receptor beta chain. Its specificity is unknown. Per sample, extraction of total RNA gave at least 5 micrograms in every case. Primers used in a second PCR of roughly 7 to 12 cycles were a sample-barcoded 5' primer and a J-beta primer mix. One entry per CDR3 protein results from TCRdb running MiXCR on the 5' RACE reads. The sample lists around 700,000 distinct CDR3 sequences, roughly 25% occurring once. This specimen comes from a study of blood T cells in healthy people across ages. Turning to the study itself: Researchers report that template switching captured about one barcoded beta molecule per two T cells.

The CDR3 is 14 residues long. The ends were cut back, 6 bases at V and 3 bases at J, with 14 bases in the middle. In germline, CDR1 is SGHNT, CDR2 YENEEA. General study findings and limits: Diversity figures based on one million T cells were deemed too low.

These data also featured in a second study, about T cells of mothers and their children.

Sequencing input: blood. This chain links TRBV11-3 with TRBJ2-5, with D unclear. This clonotype originated in a boy aged 5-17 years in good health. The CDR3 sequence: CASSFWTVEETQYF. Written as DNA, the CDR3 is TGTGCCAGCAGTTTCTGGACGGTGGAAGAGACCCAGTACTTC.